What follows is one T cell receptor (beta chain) and its context. Its antigen remains unknown. TCRdb analysed the 5' RACE reads with MiXCR anew, one entry per CDR3 protein. The repertoire holds approximately 290,000 distinct CDR3 sequences, with around 19% as singletons. The sample belongs to a study of T-cell memory formation after mild COVID-19. CDR1 LGHNA and CDR2 YSLEER come from the germline V gene. The CDR3 runs 16 residues. Trimming removed 0 bases at V and 4 bases at J, with 15 bases between. Whole-study results and caveats: Researchers report contracting CD4+ clones mostly in CM and EM, with CD8+ clones in EMRA. Day 15 to 85 contracting clones showed balanced CD4/CD8; day 15 to 37 expanders favored CD4+.

This clonotype originated in a man in his late teens or twenties who had mild COVID-19 (a few samples of this study predate the infection). Cell type and time point are not known. This chain connects TRBV4-3 to TRBJ1-2; the D gene is possibly TRBD1 (5 bases). Sequencing input: PBMCs or a T cell subset sorted from them (not recorded which). The CDR3 sequence is CASSQDRDGLVYGYTF. In nucleotides, the CDR3 is TGCGCCAGCAGCCAAGATAGGGACGGGTTAGTCTATGGCTACACCTTC.